Below are 28 T cell receptor beta chains sequenced from a single sample in a study of beta chain features in type 1 diabetes. Sequenced material consisted of expressed TCRB transcripts (all of the isolated RNA was reverse transcribed). Sequencing was performed with immunoSEQ multiplex PCR; in TCRdb, only in-frame clones are kept and a portion is missing. The sample lists around 320,000 clones, around 13% seen once, with around 7% in the top ten. The sample consisted of central memory CD4+ T cells from blood. The receptors stem from a man younger than 40 in good health.

The table lists this clone with a few counts. J is TRBJ2-1 and V is TRBV6-6; D gene ambiguous. Trimming pared 8 bases from V and 2 bases from J, leaving 10 bases between. CDR3 length: 13 residues. Germline V gene data show CDR1 as MNHNY and CDR2 as SVGAGI (reference sequence). CDR3 coding DNA: TGTGCCAGCCGCGACTCTGCCTACAATGAGCAGTTCTTC. This codes for CASRDSAYNEQFF.

This clone has just a few counts. CDR3 amino acids: CASSGGPVEKLFF. In DNA form, the CDR3 reads TGTGCCAGCAGTGGGGGGCCGGTTGAAAAACTGTTTTTT. The V call is TRBV28, the J call TRBJ1-4, with a weak D call TRBD1 (6 bases). V lost 5 bases and J lost 7, with 11 bases in between. The CDR3 sequence is 13 residues long. Germline assignment: CDR1 MDHEN and CDR2 SYDVKM.

CDR3 DNA sequence: TGTGCCAGCAGCCGGGCGATAAATGAGCAGTTCTTC. Residues: CASSRAINEQFF. V gene TRBV14 combines with J gene TRBJ2-1; D unresolved. Trimming took off 4 bases at V and 7 bases at J, with 8 bases between the two ends. The CDR3 totals 12 residues. Germline V CDR1 and CDR2: SGHDN, FVKESK.

This clone was seen only a few times. Other DNA sequences in the same sample also yield this CDR3. The rearrangement joins TRBV7-2 to TRBJ2-1; D is tentatively TRBD1 or TRBD2 (5 bases each). The germline CDR1 and CDR2 sequences are SGHTA and FQGNSA. Trimming stripped 1 base from V and 2 bases from J, with 9 bases between. The CDR3 spans 15 residues. CDR3 residues: CASSLGGGTYNEQFF. CDR3 nucleotides: TGTGCCAGCAGCTTAGGTGGGGGAACCTACAATGAGCAGTTCTTC.

Remarks on this clone: An end of the junction does not agree with germline; a read error may underlie this. The same CDR3 can be traced to other DNA sequences in this sample. V is TRBV30 and J is TRBJ2-3, with D uncertain. The CDR3 consists of 13 residues. Germline CDR1 is GTSNPN and CDR2 is SVGIG (reference sequence). In DNA form, the CDR3 reads TGTGCCTGGATAGTAGGGATGACGGATACGCAGTATTTC. Amino acids: CAWIVGMTDTQYF.

The chain couples TRBV19 to TRBJ2-5; D gene ambiguous. Deletions cut 7 bases from V and 5 bases from J, with 14 bases between. Looked up from germline, CDR1 is LNHDA and CDR2 is SQIVND (reference sequence). This CDR3 is 13 amino acids long. This CDR3 reads CASTPRGFETQYF. The CDR3 nucleotides are TGTGCCAGTACCCCCCGAGGATTTGAGACCCAGTACTTC.

CDR3 sequence: CASSLWSVGTGEVSGELFF. The CDR3 DNA follows: TGTGCCAGCAGTTTATGGTCTGTCGGGACAGGGGAAGTGTCTGGGGAGCTGTTTTTT. V and J are TRBV28 and TRBJ2-2; 10 nucleotides match TRBD1. The germline V gene has CDR1 MDHEN and CDR2 SYDVKM. V lost 0 bases and J lost 8; bases outside the gene matches: 15. This CDR3 is 19 amino acids long.

This chain links TRBV2 with TRBJ1-1; D uncertain. CDR1 is SNHLY, CDR2 FYNNEI, per germline. Trimming removed 7 bases from V and 6 bases from J, with 9 bases in between. The CDR3 totals 11 residues. The CDR3 sequence: CASTRASEAFF. The CDR3 coding sequence is TGTGCCAGCACTCGGGCCTCTGAAGCTTTCTTT.

The genes are TRBV5-4 and TRBJ1-2; D is ambiguous. V gave up 1 base and J gave up 3 bases, with 16 bases separating them. There are 16 residues in the CDR3. Germline V gives CDR1 SGHNT, CDR2 YYREEE (reference sequence). CDR3 residues: CASSLNGGRQYYGYTF. The DNA for the CDR3 is TGTGCCAGCAGCTTGAATGGAGGCCGGCAGTACTATGGCTACACCTTC.

The rearrangement joins TRBV5-4 to TRBJ2-5; TRBD2 matches 9 bases. In germline, CDR1 is SGHNT, CDR2 YYREEE (reference sequence). Trimming removed 0 bases from V and 2 bases from J; junction bases left unmatched: 2. This CDR3 is built from 15 residues. CDR3 amino acids: CASSLVAGAQETQYF. CDR3 DNA: TGTGCCAGCAGCTTGGTAGCGGGGGCACAAGAGACCCAGTACTTC.

The chain combines TRBV19 with TRBJ2-7, with D possibly TRBD2 on 6 matching bases. The CDR3 is made up of 13 amino acids. Trimming stripped 5 bases from V and 1 base from J, with 9 bases between. CDR1 and CDR2 (germline): LNHDA, SQIVND (reference sequence). CDR3 region: CASSVSGSYEQYV. CDR3 coding DNA: TGTGCCAGTAGTGTTAGCGGATCCTACGAGCAGTACGTC.

V usage is TRBV6-1 and J usage is TRBJ2-2; 9 bases match TRBD1. The germline gives CDR1 MNHNS, CDR2 SASEGT. V trimming: 7 bases; J trimming: 5 bases; junction bases outside the gene matches: 5. The CDR3 is 14 residues long. CDR3: CASNWDRETGELFF. DNA of the CDR3: TGTGCCAGCAATTGGGACAGGGAAACCGGGGAGCTGTTTTTT.

The CDR3 nucleotides read TGTGCCAGCAGCATCAAACCAGGGGGCGGATTAGCACAGCATTTT. It translates to CASSIKPGGGLAQHF. V is TRBV27 and J is TRBJ1-5, with 8 bases fitting TRBD1. The J segment lost 13 bases and the V segment lost 6 bases, leaving 17 bases of the junction unmatched. Germline V gene lookup returns CDR1 MNHEY and CDR2 SMNVEV (reference sequence). This CDR3 has 15 residues.

This clone has more than one count but fewer than ten. The J gene is TRBJ2-3, the V gene TRBV9; 8 bases are a match to TRBD2. The CDR3 totals 18 residues. Per germline, CDR1 SGDLS and CDR2 YYNGEE. With 4 bases clipped from V and 1 base from J, the junction kept 14 bases outside the gene matches. CDR3 amino acids: CASSPGAVGGGRTDTQYF. In nucleotides, the CDR3 is TGTGCCAGCAGCCCCGGTGCGGTCGGCGGGGGGCGCACAGATACGCAGTATTTT.

This clone showed up just a few times. This chain links TRBV4-2 with TRBJ2-1, with D unclear. The CDR3 contains 14 residues. Trimming left V 0 bases short and J 9 bases short, with 12 bases between. The germline V gene encodes CDR1 LGHNA and CDR2 YNFKEQ. The CDR3 reads CASSQDWLAPEQFF. DNA of the CDR3: TGTGCCAGCAGCCAAGATTGGTTGGCGCCTGAGCAGTTCTTC.

This clone was observed a few times. The chain joins TRBV9 to TRBJ1-1; D is unclear. Per germline, CDR1 SGDLS and CDR2 YYNGEE. V lost 4 bases and J lost 4, with 14 bases in between. This CDR3 contains 14 residues. The CDR3 reads CASSQVETSTEAFF. The CDR3 coding sequence is TGTGCCAGCAGCCAAGTGGAGACGAGCACTGAAGCTTTCTTT.

This clone was found a few times. The chain couples TRBV6-5 to TRBJ1-5, with 9 bases that match TRBD1. Germline values: CDR1 MNHEY, CDR2 SVGAGI. Losses at the gene ends were 5 bases for V and 7 bases for J; bases not matched to a gene: 3. CDR3 length equals 13 residues. The CDR3 nucleotides are TGTGCCAGCAGTATGGGACAGGGACAGCCCCAGCATTTT. Amino acid sequence: CASSMGQGQPQHF.

This clone showed up just a few times. The chain combines TRBV4-2 with TRBJ1-5; 8 bases align to TRBD1. V shed 1 base and J 4 bases; nucleotides not matched to a gene: 12. Germline-derived CDR1 and CDR2 are LGHNA and YNFKEQ. The CDR3 covers 18 residues. CDR3: CASSQGTGKNGPNQPQHF. As DNA, the CDR3 is TGTGCCAGCAGCCAAGGGACAGGGAAGAACGGGCCTAATCAGCCCCAGCATTTT.

CDR3 nucleotide sequence: TGTGCCAGTAGTAACCCCGGGATCCGATTGGGGGAGCTGTTTTTT. Encoded protein: CASSNPGIRLGELFF. V usage is TRBV19 and J usage is TRBJ2-2; TRBD2 might be the D (5 bases). Trimming took off 4 bases at V and 8 bases at J, with 17 bases between the two ends. This CDR3 contains 15 residues. Germline CDR1 and CDR2: LNHDA and SQIVND (reference sequence).

This clone was seen a few times. The rearrangement uses TRBV4-3 and TRBJ2-3; either TRBD1 or TRBD2 may supply D (5 bases each). In germline, CDR1 is LGHNA, CDR2 YSLEER. V lost 2 bases and J lost 2, with 32 bases in between. This CDR3 region has 22 residues. In nucleotides, the CDR3 is TGCGCCAGCAGCCAACCGACTCTCGACAGTCATTGCCGGGAAAGGGCCACAGATACGCAGTATTTT. Its protein is CASSQPTLDSHCRERATDTQYF.

In this sample, this clone turned up a few times. The V call is TRBV23-1, the J call TRBJ2-1, with 7 bases matching TRBD2. TRBV23-1 is annotated as an ORF whose role is uncertain. V dropped 7 bases and J dropped 10; count of bases not matched to a gene: 19. The CDR3 covers 16 residues. The CDR3 loop reads CASITGRGRFPDEQFF. The DNA for the CDR3 is TGCGCCAGCATTACTGGGAGGGGACGCTTTCCTGACGAGCAGTTCTTC.

This chain joins TRBV4-1 and TRBJ2-3; no firm D call. Per germline, CDR1 MGHRA and CDR2 YSYEKL. With 3 bases removed from V and 9 bases from J, the gap between germline ends came to 7 bases. The CDR3 contains 11 residues. Here the CDR3 reads CASSHLGTQYF. The CDR3 coding sequence is TGCGCCAGCAGCCACTTGGGAACGCAGTATTTT.

This clone was found a few times. This rearrangement joins TRBV7-2 to TRBJ1-6; no definite D call. Deletions cut 0 bases from V and 10 bases from J, with 13 bases between. The V gene's germline CDR1 is SGHTA and CDR2 FQGNSA. The CDR3 contains 15 residues. CDR3 DNA sequence: TGTGCCAGCAGCTTAGCCTTTCCCGGCAGCTCACCCCTCCACTTT. Amino acids: CASSLAFPGSSPLHF.

This clone was seen a few times. The chain uses TRBV7-8 and TRBJ2-1; tentatively, D is TRBD2 (6 bases). Germline assignment: CDR1 SGHVS and CDR2 FQNEAQ. This CDR3 region has 15 residues. Trimming shortened V by 1 base and J by 12 bases, and 19 bases separated the two germline ends. The CDR3 bases are TGTGCCAGCAGCTTAGGCGGGGCGGGAAGCGCCGGGCAGTTCTTC. Its translation: CASSLGGAGSAGQFF.

The V gene is TRBV27, the J gene TRBJ2-7; D is uncertain. The length of the CDR3 is 13 residues. Trimming cost V 5 bases and J 6 bases, with 14 bases left between them. Looked up from germline, CDR1 is MNHEY and CDR2 is SMNVEV (reference sequence). CDR3 protein: CASSPRTVCEQYV. The CDR3 coding sequence is TGTGCCAGCAGTCCTCGTACAGTTTGCGAGCAGTACGTC.

This clone was found a few times. The chain combines TRBV27 with TRBJ1-5; TRBD1 agrees at 9 bases. Germline loops: CDR1 MNHEY, CDR2 SMNVEV (reference sequence). V trimming: 8 bases; J trimming: 1 base; junction bases outside the gene matches: 9. CDR3 length: 16 residues. The CDR3 reads CASGRQGGTSNQPQHF. As DNA, the CDR3 is TGTGCCAGCGGACGACAGGGGGGGACCAGCAATCAGCCCCAGCATTTT.

In regard to this clone: Other nucleotide sequences in the sample specify the same CDR3. The gene calls are TRBV7-6 and TRBJ2-2, with TRBD1 matching over 8 bases. V dropped 5 bases and J dropped 10; count of bases not matched to a gene: 9. The CDR3 is 14 amino acids. CDR1 and CDR2 from the germline V gene are SGHVS and FNYEAQ. The CDR3 sequence: CASSRDRLNPELFF. The DNA of the CDR3 is TGTGCCAGCAGCCGGGACAGGTTAAACCCGGAGCTGTTTTTT.

This clone was recorded a few times. The J gene is TRBJ2-7, the V gene TRBV4-3, with a possible D match to TRBD2 (6 bases). Trimming left V 5 bases short and J 5 bases short, with 22 bases between. The CDR3 has 16 residues. Germline-derived CDR1 and CDR2 are LGHNA and YSLEER. The CDR3 DNA reads as TGCGCCAGCAGCTTGTGGGGACTGACCGGCCCGAACGAGCAGTACGTC. Translation: CASSLWGLTGPNEQYV.